This TCR beta chain was captured by sequencing in a study of technical replicates of blood from a handful of donors (dated by TCRdb to between 2016 and 2019). About this clone itself: Its antigen has not been determined. The input lacks base qualities; no much larger clone sits a single base away.

The library was obtained by the immunoSEQ multiplex PCR assay. TCRdb mirrors the immuneACCESS table, restricted to in-frame sequences. Some clones are absent from its copies; in checked studies, under half trace to an unresolved V gene, and the reason for the others is unknown. The sample has around 76,000 clones on record, around 90% of them singletons. The top ten clonotypes cover approximately 0.27% of the sample. The cysteine opens and the phenylalanine closes a CDR3 of 15 amino acids. Kept here is only the CDR3 DNA, which spans 45 bases and is read in frame from base 1. V is clipped by 1 base and J by 6 bases, and the sequence between their germline boundaries is 13 bases long. CDR1 and CDR2 are read off the germline V gene (reference sequence) as SEHNR and FQNEAQ.

Sequencing input: T cells isolated from PBMCs. The TCR comes from a human donor in good health. Here the chain combines TRBV7-9 and TRBJ2-1, and the D gene may be TRBD2, 6 bases matching. The CDR3 region reads CASSLGAGLTNEQFF. The DNA sequence is given as TGTGCCAGCAGCTTAGGGGCGGGGCTGACCAATGAGCAGTTCTTC. The full variable domain, completed from the reference TRBV7-9 and TRBJ2-1 proteins outside the CDR3, reads DTGVSQNPRHKITKRGQNVTFRCDPISEHNRLYWYRQTLGQGPEFLTYFQNEAQLEKSRLLSDRFSAERPKGSFSTLEIQRTEQGDSAMYLCASSLGAGLTNEQFFGPGTRLTVL.